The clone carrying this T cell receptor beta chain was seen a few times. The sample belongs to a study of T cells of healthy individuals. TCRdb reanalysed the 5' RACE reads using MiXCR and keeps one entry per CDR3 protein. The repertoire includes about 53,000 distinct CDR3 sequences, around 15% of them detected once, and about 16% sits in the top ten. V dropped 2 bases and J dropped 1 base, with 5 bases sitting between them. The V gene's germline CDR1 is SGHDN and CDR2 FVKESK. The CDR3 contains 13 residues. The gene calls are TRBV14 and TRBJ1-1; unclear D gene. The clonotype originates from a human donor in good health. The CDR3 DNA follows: TGTGCCAGCAGCCAATATCGGAACACTGAAGCTTTCTTT. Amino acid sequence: CASSQYRNTEAFF.